This entry is about one T cell receptor (beta chain). The entry originates in a study of blood T cell repertoires in COVID-19. Study at large: From T cells, B-cell-depleted T cells, or PBMCs came the material, which was cDNA or gDNA.

This table comes from immunoSEQ multiplex PCR, and its TCRdb copy is limited to in-frame clones, with some not included. Altogether some 270,000 clones are present, about 89% being singletons, with the ten largest covering 1.7%. Recruits, aged roughly 18 to 100 years, lived in 20 to 30 US areas. Recovered status in Cohort 3 required two negative PCRs, clearance, or symptom resolution. CDR1 and CDR2 (germline): SGHTA, FQGNSA. CDR3 length: 12 amino acids. V was shortened by 3 bases and J by 6 bases, with 6 bases between the two germline ends. The specimen sequenced was PBMCs or T cells enriched from blood (not recorded which). This clonotype was sampled from a woman aged 40 to 50 who had recovered from COVID-19. The J gene is TRBJ2-1, the V gene TRBV7-2; D ambiguous. CDR3 bases: TGTGCCAGCAGCTTCCAATTCAATGAGCAGTTCTTC. Its protein is CASSFQFNEQFF.